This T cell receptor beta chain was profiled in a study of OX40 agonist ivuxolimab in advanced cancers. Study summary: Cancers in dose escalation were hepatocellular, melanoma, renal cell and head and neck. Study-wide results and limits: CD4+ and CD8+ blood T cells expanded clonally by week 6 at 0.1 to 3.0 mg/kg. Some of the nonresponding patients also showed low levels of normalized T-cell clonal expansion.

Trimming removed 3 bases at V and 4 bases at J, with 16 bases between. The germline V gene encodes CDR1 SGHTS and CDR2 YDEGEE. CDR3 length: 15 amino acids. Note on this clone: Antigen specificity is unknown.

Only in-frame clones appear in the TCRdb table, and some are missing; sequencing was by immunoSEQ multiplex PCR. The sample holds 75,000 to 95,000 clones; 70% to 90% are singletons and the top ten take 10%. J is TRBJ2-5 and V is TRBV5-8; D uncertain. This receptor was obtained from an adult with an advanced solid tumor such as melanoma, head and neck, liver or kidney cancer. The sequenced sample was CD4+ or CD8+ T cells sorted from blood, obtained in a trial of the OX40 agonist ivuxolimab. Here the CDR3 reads CASSWAGENTETQYF. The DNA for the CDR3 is TGTGCCAGCAGCTGGGCCGGTGAGAATACAGAGACCCAGTACTTC.